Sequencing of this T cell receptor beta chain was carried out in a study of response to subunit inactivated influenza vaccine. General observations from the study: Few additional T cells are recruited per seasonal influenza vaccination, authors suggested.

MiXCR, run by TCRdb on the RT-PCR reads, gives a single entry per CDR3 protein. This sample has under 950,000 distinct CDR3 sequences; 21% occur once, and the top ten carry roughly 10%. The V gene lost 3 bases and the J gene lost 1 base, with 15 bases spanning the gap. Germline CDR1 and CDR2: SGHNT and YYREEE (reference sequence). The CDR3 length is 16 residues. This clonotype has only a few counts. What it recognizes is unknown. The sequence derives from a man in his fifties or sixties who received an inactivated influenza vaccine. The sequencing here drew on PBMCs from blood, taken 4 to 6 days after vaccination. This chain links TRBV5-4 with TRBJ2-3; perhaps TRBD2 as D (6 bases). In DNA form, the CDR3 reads TGTGCCAGCAGCTGGGGGGAACTGGACGGCACAGATACGCAGTATTTT. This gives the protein CASSWGELDGTDTQYF. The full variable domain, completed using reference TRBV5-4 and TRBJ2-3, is ETGVTQSPTHLIKTRGQQVTLRCSSQSGHNTVSWYQQALGQGPQFIFQYYREEENGRGNFPPRFSGLQFPNYSSELNVNALELDDSALYLCASSWGELDGTDTQYFGPGTRLTVL.